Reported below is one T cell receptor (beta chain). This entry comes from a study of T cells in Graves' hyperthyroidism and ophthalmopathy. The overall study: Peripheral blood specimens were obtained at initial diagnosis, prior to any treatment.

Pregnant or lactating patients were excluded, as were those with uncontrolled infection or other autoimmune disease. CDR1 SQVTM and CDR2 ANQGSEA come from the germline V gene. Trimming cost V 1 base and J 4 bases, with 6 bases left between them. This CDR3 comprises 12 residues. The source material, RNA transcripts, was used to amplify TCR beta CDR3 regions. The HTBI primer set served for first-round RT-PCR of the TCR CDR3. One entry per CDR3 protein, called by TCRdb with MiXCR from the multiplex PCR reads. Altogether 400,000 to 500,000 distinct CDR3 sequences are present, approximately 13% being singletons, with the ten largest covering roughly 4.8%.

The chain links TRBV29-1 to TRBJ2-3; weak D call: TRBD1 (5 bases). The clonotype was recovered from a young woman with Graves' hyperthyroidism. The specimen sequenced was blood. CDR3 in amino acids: CSVEGQSDTQYF. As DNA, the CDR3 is TGCAGCGTTGAAGGACAGTCAGATACGCAGTATTTT.